This note documents a single TCR beta chain sequence. The specificity of this receptor is unknown. The junction departs from germline at one end; a sequencing error may be responsible. This entry is derived from a study of tumor-infiltrating lymphocytes in primary liver carcinoma (dated by TCRdb to the late 2010s). For the study in its entirety: The five patients, three men and two women aged 30 to 69 years, had hepatocellular carcinoma (four) or combined HCC and intrahepatic cholangiocarcinoma (one). The tumors of the five patients were staged as T1-T3 N0M0, with maximum diameters ranging from 4.2 to 10 cm. Each sample produced roughly 3.65 to 7.5 million productive TCRbeta reads, and read depth showed no significant difference between tissue types. The study combined TCRbeta repertoire sequencing, expression microarrays and whole-exome sequencing across five regions of each liver tumor, with adjacent normal tissue and blood. A total of about 35 specimens from 5 patients went through TCRbeta repertoire sequencing, namely 25 tumor regions, 5 adjacent noncancerous liver tissues and 5 peripheral blood samples. Technical replicate repertoires showed high reproducibility, with mean shared-clone rates approximately 0.9 and correlation coefficients above 0.95. The investigation overall reported the following: The study included only four or five patients, and the authors note findings should be validated in a larger study. Compared with blood, tumors had a significantly larger share of the repertoire taken up by the top 250 clones (p = 0.039). Repertoire overlap was higher between tumor regions (mean approximately 36%) than tumor-adjacent (around 17%) or tumor-blood (approximately 14%) pairs, consistent with antigen-driven expansion. Only the TCR beta chain was sequenced, which likely underestimates true repertoire diversity because unpaired alpha chains were not captured. Since the samples were bulk and unsorted, there was no way to compare CD4+ and CD8+ T cell repertoires.

Total RNA and DNA were co-extracted without cell sorting from approximately 20-30 mg of bulk tissue using the AllPrep DNA/RNA mini kit. Between late 2015 and early 2016, about 5 patients in China with histopathologically diagnosed primary liver carcinoma had their tumors surgically resected. Chronic HBV infection was present in the patients, and the patients were treatment-naive at sampling. Fresh tumor and adjacent tissue pieces were bisected, with one half stored in RNAlater at -80 degrees C and the other half sent for histology. Starting from about 500 ng total RNA, TCRbeta-specific cDNA was produced by reverse transcription with a constant-region primer and ProtoScript II reverse transcriptase. Three nested multiplex PCR rounds, following a slightly modified ARM-PCR procedure, were used to build the TCRbeta libraries. Sample barcodes and Illumina adapters were added in a final 25-cycle PCR with Deep VentR polymerase. Before sequencing, amplicons of 200-500 bp were gel-purified using a QIAquick gel extraction kit. TCRbeta amplicons were sequenced on an Illumina HiSeq 2500 with 250-bp paired-end reads. For the original study's pipeline: Trimmomatic v0.33 was used to quality-trim the reads, and FLASH v1.2.11 was used to merge paired reads so that full CDR3 sequences could be recovered. MiGEC v1.2.1b assigned V, D and J germline segments to the rearranged TCRbeta sequences. Clonotype statistics and Shannon-Wiener diversity indices were computed with VDJtools v1.0.0. To reduce sampling bias, subsequent analyses other than the diversity analysis used only the 250 most abundant clonotypes in each sample. TCRdb trimmed public reads at Q25 via fastp, called clones via MiXCR and kept in-frame beta chains. All rows with the same CDR3 protein become a single entry with the most common DNA and genes. TCRdb, rather than the study authors, made the V and J calls. Counted in this sample were around 79,000 distinct CDR3 sequences; under 75% of them appeared once. The biggest ten clones account for about 25% of the sample.

This sequence originates from a man aged 35-49 years with primary liver carcinoma and hepatitis B virus infection. The specimen sequenced was tumor-adjacent normal liver tissue.

The nucleotides read TGTTCCAGCAGCTTGGCCGGGCAGCGATGGGAGGCCCAGTACTTC. It translates as CSSSLAGQRWEAQYF. Recombination linked TRBV5-5 to TRBJ2-5; matching of 6 bases hints at TRBD2 as the D gene. CDR1 and CDR2, looked up from the germline V gene (reference sequence), are SGHKS and YYEKEE. Including the terminal cysteine and phenylalanine, the CDR3 comprises 15 residues. Here the CDR3 DNA is all that survives: 45 bases in frame from base 1. Joined to the reference TRBV5-5 and TRBJ2-5 proteins, this CDR3 gives the full variable domain: DAGVTQSPTHLIKTRGQQVTLRCSPISGHKSVSWYQQVLGQGPQFIFQYYEKEERGRGNFPDRFSARQFPNYSSELNVNALLLGDSALYLCSSSLAGQRWEAQYFGPGTRLLVL.